The 24 T cell receptor beta chains presented below share a single source sample, sequenced in a study of T cell responses to AZD1222 COVID-19 vaccine (dated by TCRdb to about 2021). Per the publication, the time point label means: baseline before first vaccination. The library was obtained by the immunoSEQ multiplex PCR assay. TCRdb provides this immuneACCESS table in a form limited to in-frame rearrangements. Some clones are lacking; in checked studies, under half of them reflect an unresolved V gene, and why the rest are absent is not known. Counted in this sample were about 92,000 clones; roughly nine tenths of them appeared once. The ten top clones hold around 8.1% of the sample. The material sequenced was peripheral blood, taken on day 0 of AZD1222 vaccination. All receptors come from an adult in good health.

The chain uses TRBV28 and TRBJ1-3; D not resolved. Germline values: CDR1 MDHEN, CDR2 SYDVKM. V lost 4 bases to trimming and J lost 0 bases, with 13 bases between them. The CDR3 runs to 16 residues. CDR3 in DNA: TGTGCCAGCAGTTCGTCCGACGGTAACTCTGGAAACACCATATATTTT. As protein: CASSSSDGNSGNTIYF.

The chain is built from TRBV3-1 (or the pseudogene TRBV3-2) and TRBJ2-7; 13 bases match TRBD2. CDR1 is LGHDT and CDR2 is YNNKEL in the germline V gene (reference sequence). The CDR3 totals 18 residues. The V gene end was trimmed by 4 bases and the J gene end by 6 bases; junction bases not matched to a gene: 15. In DNA, the CDR3 is TGTGCCAGCAGCCCATGGACTAGCGGGAGAATGTGGGTCTCCGAGCAGTACTTC. Translated, it gives CASSPWTSGRMWVSEQYF.

The genes are TRBV5-8 and TRBJ2-1, with D perhaps matching TRBD1 (6 bases). This CDR3 region has 14 residues. CDR1 and CDR2 from the germline V gene are SGHTS and YDEGEE. The V gene lost 4 bases and the J gene lost 6 bases, with 14 bases spanning the gap. The CDR3 DNA is TGTGCCAGCAGCACCCAGGGGTTTCCCAATGAGCAGTTCTTC. Its translation: CASSTQGFPNEQFF.

The chain employs TRBV27 and TRBJ2-7; D unclear. The CDR3 runs 17 residues. V lost 3 bases and J 0 bases, leaving 18 bases between the germline ends. CDR1 and CDR2 from the germline V gene are MNHEY and SMNVEV (reference sequence). CDR3 residues: CASSFPVVVGSSYEQYF. The DNA for the CDR3 is TGTGCCAGCAGTTTCCCCGTGGTAGTCGGAAGCTCCTACGAGCAGTACTTC.

The CDR3: CASTLFGTGDNEQYF. CDR3 in DNA: TGCGCCAGCACCCTTTTTGGGACAGGGGACAACGAGCAGTACTTC. The J gene is TRBJ2-7, the V gene TRBV5-1; 10 positions agree with TRBD1. This CDR3 spans 15 amino acids. Germline V CDR1 and CDR2: SGHRS, YFSETQ. The V gene end was trimmed by 6 bases and the J gene end by 5 bases; junction bases not matched to a gene: 11.

V gene TRBV29-1 combines with J gene TRBJ1-2, with 8 bases identical to TRBD1. Germline values: CDR1 SQVTM, CDR2 ANQGSEA. V lost 7 bases to trimming and J lost 7 bases; unmatched junction nucleotides: 8. This CDR3 spans 12 amino acids. CDR3 loop: CSAGDRGRGYTF. In nucleotides, the CDR3 is TGCAGCGCCGGCGACAGGGGTCGTGGCTACACCTTC.

With respect to this clone: One end of the junction varies from germline; a read error may be responsible. The chain joins TRBV12-3 or TRBV12-4 to TRBJ1-2, with D possibly TRBD1 on 6 matching bases. The CDR3 spans 12 residues. The CDR3: CASSPRTGFSAF. Written as DNA, the CDR3 is TGTGCCAGCAGTCCCCGCACAGGGTTCTCCGCCTTC.

The chain's CDR3 is CASSFKGNTEAFF. CDR3 DNA: TGTGCCAGCAGTTTTAAGGGGAACACTGAAGCTTTCTTT. The gene calls are TRBV27 and TRBJ1-1; D remains unclear. The CDR3 runs to 13 residues. Trimming cost V 3 bases and J 1 base, with 6 bases left between them. CDR1 and CDR2 (germline): MNHEY, SMNVEV (reference sequence).

The CDR3: CASSLQPFGDSPLHF. The CDR3 DNA is TGTGCCAGCAGCTTACAACCCTTCGGGGATTCACCCCTCCACTTT. The genes are TRBV7-2 and TRBJ1-6; D unresolved. CDR1 and CDR2 (germline): SGHTA, FQGNSA. The CDR3 spans 15 residues. Trimming removed 2 bases from V and 8 bases from J, with 13 bases in between.

The V call is TRBV2, the J call TRBJ1-2; D is perhaps TRBD1 (6 bases). The V gene lost 2 bases and the J gene lost 4 bases, with 11 bases spanning the gap. Germline V CDR1 and CDR2: SNHLY, FYNNEI. The CDR3 has 14 amino acids. CDR3 coding DNA: TGTGCCAGCAGTGAAAGGGGGTCCGTCTATGGCTACACCTTC. This gives the protein CASSERGSVYGYTF.

In regard to this clone: Its ends do not fully match the called genes, so a read error is possible. The chain couples TRBV7-2 to TRBJ2-7; D not certain. CDR1 and CDR2 (germline): SGHTA, FQGNSA. CDR3 length: 13 residues. CDR3 sequence: CASSLAVSNEQYF. Here the CDR3 DNA reads TGTGCCAGCAGCTTAGCGGTCTCCAACGAGCAGTACTTC.

V and J are TRBV5-1 and TRBJ1-6; unclear D gene. Germline lookup yields CDR1 SGHRS and CDR2 YFSETQ. V was clipped by 1 base and J by 8 bases, with 13 bases between them. CDR3 size: 15 residues. The CDR3 DNA reads as TGCGCCAGCAGCTTGTGGGTAGGCGCTGATTCACCCCTCCACTTT. This gives the protein CASSLWVGADSPLHF.

This chain joins TRBV2 and TRBJ1-6; 9 bases fit TRBD1. V gave up 6 bases and J gave up 7 bases; unmatched junction bases: 4. In germline, CDR1 is SNHLY, CDR2 FYNNEI. The CDR3 contains 14 residues. The CDR3 spells CASRGQGLNSPLHF. The DNA of the CDR3 is TGTGCCAGCAGGGGACAGGGTCTCAATTCACCCCTCCACTTT.

The gene calls are TRBV9 and TRBJ2-2; D not resolved. The CDR3 spans 17 residues. CDR1 is SGDLS, CDR2 YYNGEE, per germline. V lost 4 bases and J 3 bases, leaving 19 bases between the germline ends. The CDR3 DNA reads TGTGCCAGCAGCTACTCGGAGAGCAGTAGTCACACCGGGGAGCTGTTTTTT. Encoded protein: CASSYSESSSHTGELFF.

The genes are TRBV6-5 and TRBJ1-4; 10 bases align to TRBD1. Germline V gene data show CDR1 as MNHEY and CDR2 as SVGAGI. Unmatched junction bases numbered 4, after V lost 7 bases and J lost 5 bases. The CDR3 spans 14 residues. CDR3 nucleotides: TGTGCCAGCAATGGGGGACAGGGGAATGAAAAACTGTTTTTT. Encoded protein: CASNGGQGNEKLFF.

CDR3 sequence (DNA): TGTGCCAGCAGCTTAATGGGAGACAGCGCAGATACGCAGTATTTT. It is translated as CASSLMGDSADTQYF. The chain carries TRBV7-3 and TRBJ2-3; D is possibly TRBD1 or TRBD2 (5 bases each). Germline-derived CDR1 and CDR2 are SGHTA and FQGTGA. The CDR3 extends over 15 amino acids. Trimming left V 1 base short and J 4 bases short, with 12 bases between.

This chain joins TRBV5-6 and TRBJ2-7; D may be TRBD1 or TRBD2 (5 bases each). The V end was cut by 4 bases, the J end by 6 bases, with 11 bases between. The CDR3 is made up of 12 amino acids. Germline-derived CDR1 and CDR2 are SGHDT and YYEEEE. CDR3 nucleotides: TGTGCCAGCAGCCCGAGGGGTGGCGAGCAGTACTTC. It encodes CASSPRGGEQYF.

In its sample, this clone was seen once. The rearrangement uses TRBV5-1 and TRBJ1-5; 7 bases are a match to TRBD1. Germline assignment: CDR1 SGHRS and CDR2 YFSETQ. The CDR3 has 13 residues. Losses at the gene ends were 4 bases for V and 11 bases for J; bases not matched to a gene: 9. The CDR3 region has the DNA TGCGCCAGCAGCCAGACAGGGTCCGGGGCCCAGCATTTT. Amino acids: CASSQTGSGAQHF.

A few counts support this clone. The chain couples TRBV18 to TRBJ1-1; maybe TRBD1 (5 bases). The CDR3 length is 13 residues. Germline V gene data show CDR1 as KGHSH and CDR2 as LQKENI. Trimming removed 3 bases from V and 5 bases from J, with 10 bases in between. The CDR3 here is CASSPLEGTEAFF. CDR3 nucleotide sequence: TGTGCCAGCTCACCTCTGGAGGGGACTGAAGCTTTCTTT. Based on the CDR3 plus reference TRBV18 and TRBJ1-1, the full variable domain is NAGVMQNPRHLVRRRGQEARLRCSPMKGHSHVYWYRQLPEEGLKFMVYLQKENIIDESGMPKERFSAEFPKEGPSILRIQQVVRGDSAAYFCASSPLEGTEAFFGQGTRLTVV.

V gene TRBV27 combines with J gene TRBJ2-7; D is undetermined. Trimming removed 2 bases at V and 5 bases at J, with 10 bases between. From germline, CDR1 is MNHEY and CDR2 SMNVEV (reference sequence). This CDR3 comprises 13 residues. Here the CDR3 reads CASSLRVLDEQYF. The CDR3 DNA reads as TGTGCCAGCAGTTTACGGGTACTCGACGAGCAGTACTTC.

This sequence joins TRBV6-5 and TRBJ2-7; a possible D gene is TRBD2 (6 bases). This CDR3 has 15 amino acids. CDR1 and CDR2 (germline): MNHEY, SVGAGI. V was clipped by 7 bases and J by 3 bases, with 19 bases between them. CDR3 bases: TGTGCCAGCACTAAAGGAGGGTATGGATTCTACGAGCAGTACTTC. This codes for CASTKGGYGFYEQYF.

V and J are TRBV28 and TRBJ2-7, with TRBD1 matching 7 bases. CDR1 and CDR2 from the germline V gene are MDHEN and SYDVKM. V shed 2 bases, J shed 4 bases, and the junction held 11 bases outside the gene matches. The CDR3 extends over 16 amino acids. The CDR3 bases are TGTGCCAGCAGTTTACCTCGACGAAGGGGGCAATACGAGCAGTACTTC. Protein: CASSLPRRRGQYEQYF.

This clone was picked up one time. The gene calls are TRBV30 and TRBJ2-2; possibly TRBD1 for D (5 bases). The V end was cut by 0 bases, the J end by 0 bases, with 8 bases between. CDR3 length: 15 residues. In germline, CDR1 is GTSNPN, CDR2 SVGIG (reference sequence). The CDR3 region is CAWSVGAPNTGELFF. In nucleotides, the CDR3 is TGTGCCTGGAGTGTAGGGGCACCGAACACCGGGGAGCTGTTTTTT.

The V and J genes are TRBV10-3 and TRBJ2-7, with TRBD1 as a possible D gene (6 bases). Germline CDR1 reads ENHRY; CDR2 reads SYGVKD. The V end lost 10 bases, the J end lost 6 bases, and 16 bases lay between the germline ends. The CDR3 has 12 residues. As DNA, the CDR3 is TGTGCCACCAGGACAGCGGACTCCGAGCAGTACTTC. Protein sequence: CATRTADSEQYF.